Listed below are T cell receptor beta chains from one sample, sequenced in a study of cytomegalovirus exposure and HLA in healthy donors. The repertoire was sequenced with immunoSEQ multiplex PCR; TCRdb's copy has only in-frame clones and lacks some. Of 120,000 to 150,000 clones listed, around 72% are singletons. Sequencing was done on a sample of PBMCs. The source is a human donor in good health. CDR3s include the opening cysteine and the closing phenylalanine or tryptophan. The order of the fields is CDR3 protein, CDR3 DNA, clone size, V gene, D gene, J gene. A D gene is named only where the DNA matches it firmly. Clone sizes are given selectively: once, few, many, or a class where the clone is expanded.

CDR3: CASSQTHLGGYEQYF
DNA: TGCGCCAGCAGCCAAACCCACCTGGGGGGCTACGAGCAGTACTTC
size: -
V: TRBV4-1
D: -
J: TRBJ2-7

CDR3: CASSLDISGANVLTF
DNA: TGTGCCAGCAGCCTCGACATCTCTGGGGCCAACGTCCTGACTTTC
size: once
V: TRBV16
D: -
J: TRBJ2-6

CDR3: CASSSRGEQYF
DNA: TGTGCCAGCAGCTCCAGGGGCGAGCAGTACTTC
size: -
V: TRBV11-3
D: -
J: TRBJ2-7

CDR3: CASSSGLANYEQYF
DNA: TGTGCCAGCAGCTCGGGACTAGCGAATTACGAGCAGTACTTC
size: -
V: TRBV7-9
D: TRBD2
J: TRBJ2-7

CDR3: CASSRDRARATYNEQFF
DNA: TGTGCCAGCAGCCGTGATCGGGCGAGGGCTACTTACAATGAGCAGTTCTTC
size: -
V: TRBV13
D: -
J: TRBJ2-1

CDR3: CASSMTDRMNTEAFF
DNA: TGTGCCAGCAGCATGACGGACAGGATGAACACTGAAGCTTTCTTT
size: medium-sized
V: TRBV5-5
D: TRBD1
J: TRBJ1-1

CDR3: CATSRVRTGDWDGYPF
DNA: TGTGCCACCAGCAGAGTCCGGACAGGGGATTGGGACGGCTACCCCTTC
size: once
V: TRBV15
D: TRBD1
J: TRBJ1-2

CDR3: CASSAPGQGYEQYF
DNA: TGTGCCAGCAGCGCACCGGGACAGGGCTACGAGCAGTACTTC
size: once
V: TRBV9
D: TRBD1
J: TRBJ2-7

CDR3: CSVEGPSSYEQYF
DNA: TGCAGCGTTGAGGGCCCGAGCTCCTACGAGCAGTACTTC
size: -
V: TRBV29-1
D: -
J: TRBJ2-7

CDR3: CSAYDYEQYF
DNA: TGCAGTGCCTACGACTACGAGCAGTACTTC
size: -
V: TRBV20-1
D: -
J: TRBJ2-7

CDR3: CASSVVPQGAMGNTIYF
DNA: TGTGCCAGCAGCGTAGTCCCGCAGGGGGCGATGGGAAACACCATATATTTT
size: -
V: TRBV9
D: TRBD1
J: TRBJ1-3

CDR3: CASSPGTGVGYEQYF
DNA: TGTGCCAGCAGTCCCGGGACAGGGGTGGGCTACGAGCAGTACTTC
size: few
V: TRBV27
D: TRBD1
J: TRBJ2-7

CDR3: CASSPTSGINNEQFF
DNA: TGTGCCAGCAGCCCAACTAGCGGGATTAACAATGAGCAGTTCTTC
size: -
V: TRBV7-3
D: TRBD2
J: TRBJ2-1

CDR3: CASRGTPNQPQHF
DNA: TGTGCCAGCAGAGGGACACCGAATCAGCCCCAGCATTTT
size: -
V: TRBV6-1
D: -
J: TRBJ1-5

CDR3: CASSKYRVYNGRVSYNEQFF
DNA: TGTGCCAGCAGCAAATACCGGGTCTATAACGGGAGGGTATCCTACAATGAGCAGTTCTTC
size: -
V: TRBV21-1
D: -
J: TRBJ2-1

CDR3: CASSLQTGNTEAFF
DNA: TGCGCCAGCAGTTTACAGACCGGGAACACTGAAGCTTTCTTT
size: -
V: TRBV5-1
D: -
J: TRBJ1-1

CDR3: CASSSGTAYEQYF
DNA: TGTGCCAGCAGCTCTGGGACAGCCTACGAGCAGTACTTC
size: -
V: TRBV13
D: TRBD1
J: TRBJ2-7

CDR3: CASSPRGARTGELFF
DNA: TGTGCCAGCAGCCCCCGCGGGGCCCGAACCGGGGAGCTGTTTTTT
size: -
V: TRBV5-4
D: -
J: TRBJ2-2

CDR3: CASSRRSGGGGYTF
DNA: TGTGCCAGCAGCCGACGCTCCGGAGGCGGAGGCTACACCTTC
size: -
V: TRBV6-6
D: -
J: TRBJ1-2

CDR3: CASSEGTGVAGYTF
DNA: TGTGCCAGCAGTGAAGGGACAGGGGTTGCTGGCTACACCTTC
size: -
V: TRBV2
D: TRBD1
J: TRBJ1-2

CDR3: CASSLKGAPYEQYF
DNA: TGTGCCAGCTCGCTCAAGGGGGCCCCTTACGAGCAGTACTTC
size: -
V: TRBV18
D: TRBD1
J: TRBJ2-7

CDR3: CASSVGDTSNQPQHF
DNA: TGTGCCAGCAGCGTAGGTGACACCAGCAATCAGCCCCAGCATTTT
size: -
V: TRBV9
D: -
J: TRBJ1-5

CDR3: CASSSDRDTDTQYF
DNA: TGTGCCAGCAGTTCGGACAGGGACACAGATACGCAGTATTTT
size: many
V: TRBV6-5
D: TRBD1
J: TRBJ2-3

CDR3: CASSPQGAVQPQHF
DNA: TGTGCCAGTAGCCCGCAGGGGGCGGTTCAGCCCCAGCATTTT
size: -
V: TRBV19
D: TRBD1
J: TRBJ1-5

CDR3: CASGGGYEQYF
DNA: TGCGCCAGCGGGGGAGGGTACGAGCAGTACTTC
size: -
V: TRBV4-1
D: TRBD2
J: TRBJ2-7

CDR3: CASSTDTNEQFF
DNA: TGTGCCAGCAGTACCGACACGAATGAGCAGTTCTTC
size: -
V: TRBV2
D: -
J: TRBJ2-1

CDR3: CASSWDRSLAQHF
DNA: TGTGCCAGCAGTTGGGACAGAAGTTTAGCCCAGCATTTT
size: -
V: TRBV6-6
D: TRBD1
J: TRBJ1-5

CDR3: CASSYFQGSSEAFF
DNA: TGTGCCAGCAGTTACTTTCAGGGAAGTTCTGAAGCTTTCTTT
size: few
V: TRBV6-5
D: -
J: TRBJ1-1

CDR3: CASSLVGTSGPSSYNEQFF
DNA: TGTGCCAGCAGCTTAGTAGGGACTAGCGGACCCAGCTCCTACAATGAGCAGTTCTTC
size: -
V: TRBV11-1
D: TRBD2
J: TRBJ2-1

CDR3: CASSWGTGTYEQYF
DNA: TGCGCCAGCAGCTGGGGGACAGGGACCTACGAGCAGTACTTC
size: -
V: TRBV5-1
D: TRBD1
J: TRBJ2-7

CDR3: CASSPRAGPTDTQYF
DNA: TGTGCCAGCAGTCCCAGGGCAGGCCCTACAGATACGCAGTATTTT
size: -
V: TRBV11-1
D: -
J: TRBJ2-3

CDR3: CASSRLISQGPGYTF
DNA: TGTGCCAGCAGTCGATTGATATCCCAGGGGCCTGGCTACACCTTC
size: -
V: TRBV9
D: -
J: TRBJ1-2

CDR3: CASSLGGGIGISYNEQFF
DNA: TGTGCCAGCAGCTTAGGCGGGGGGATCGGGATATCCTACAATGAGCAGTTCTTC
size: -
V: TRBV11-2
D: TRBD2
J: TRBJ2-1

CDR3: CASSQDAGNTEAFF
DNA: TGTGCCAGCAGCCAAGATGCAGGGAACACTGAAGCTTTCTTT
size: -
V: TRBV4-2
D: -
J: TRBJ1-1

CDR3: CASQTGNTEAFF
DNA: TGTGCCAGCCAGACAGGGAACACTGAAGCTTTCTTT
size: once
V: TRBV19
D: -
J: TRBJ1-1